One sample yielded the 15 T cell receptor beta chains listed below, sequenced in a study of beta chain features in type 1 diabetes. Since all of the isolated RNA was reverse transcribed, expressed TCRB transcripts were what got sequenced. Profiled with immunoSEQ multiplex PCR; TCRdb holds only in-frame clones, not every one. This table has 900,000 or so clones, around a sixth appearing once. The sequenced sample consisted of naive CD4+ T cells from blood. These receptors came from a woman between 18 and 29 years old in good health.

The CDR3 DNA reads TGTGCCAGCAGCCAAGATGGGGGGGTCGTCCCCGGGGAGCTGTTTTTT. This sequence encodes CASSQDGGVVPGELFF. The V call is TRBV4-2, the J call TRBJ2-2, with 7 bases fitting TRBD2. V shed 0 bases and J 6 bases; nucleotides not matched to a gene: 7. The CDR3 spans 16 residues. From germline, CDR1 is LGHNA and CDR2 YNFKEQ.

This clone showed up just a few times. The chain uses TRBV7-2 and TRBJ2-1; tentative D call: TRBD2 (5 bases). This CDR3 has 14 amino acids. V was shortened by 6 bases and J by 5 bases, with 14 bases between the two germline ends. Looked up from germline, CDR1 is SGHTA and CDR2 is FQGNSA. CDR3 sequence (DNA): TGTGCCAGCAGGGACTTCCTTTCGAACAATGAGCAGTTCTTC. As protein: CASRDFLSNNEQFF.

CDR3 in amino acids: CASSYSRGGADTQYF. The CDR3 bases are TGTGCCAGCAGTTACTCTCGCGGGGGGGCAGATACGCAGTATTTT. V is TRBV6-5 and J is TRBJ2-3; TRBD2 aligns across 9 bases. The junction had 2 bases not matched to a gene; V was cut back by 0 bases and J by 4 bases. The CDR3 is made up of 15 amino acids. Per germline, CDR1 MNHEY and CDR2 SVGAGI.

This clone has only a few counts. The V and J genes are TRBV7-9 and TRBJ2-3; 7 nucleotides line up with TRBD2. This CDR3 has 17 amino acids. Looked up from germline, CDR1 is SEHNR and CDR2 is FQNEAQ (reference sequence). J was trimmed by 0 bases and V by 6 bases; bases with no gene match: 12. The CDR3 DNA reads as TGTGCCAGCAGGAAAAGATCGGGGGACTACAGCACAGATACGCAGTATTTT. Residues: CASRKRSGDYSTDTQYF.

This chain links TRBV15 with TRBJ2-7, with D perhaps being TRBD1 or TRBD2 (5 bases each). Germline CDR1 is LNHNV and CDR2 is YYDKDF (reference sequence). Trimming shortened V by 1 base and J by 0 bases, and 10 bases separated the two germline ends. The length of the CDR3 is 15 residues. The CDR3 coding sequence is TGTGCCACCAGCAGAGGAGCAGGGAGCTCCTACGAGCAGTACTTC. Translation: CATSRGAGSSYEQYF.

The chain joins TRBV7-9 to TRBJ1-1; tentative D call: TRBD1 (6 bases). Germline V gives CDR1 SEHNR, CDR2 FQNEAQ (reference sequence). Between the trimmed V and J ends, which lost 5 bases and 2 bases, there was a span of 21 bases. This CDR3 contains 17 residues. In DNA form, the CDR3 reads TGTGCCAGCAGCCTCAGGACAGAAAATCCACTTAACACTGAAGCTTTCTTT. Translating it yields CASSLRTENPLNTEAFF.

In this sample, this clone turned up a few times. The V gene is TRBV27, the J gene TRBJ1-4; TRBD1 agrees at 9 bases. CDR1 MNHEY and CDR2 SMNVEV come from the germline V gene (reference sequence). With V trimmed by 10 bases and J by 9 bases, 9 bases remained unmatched. The CDR3 totals 13 residues. DNA for the CDR3: TGTGCCACCTCCGGGACAGGGAAAAAAAAACTGTTTTTT. Translated: CATSGTGKKKLFF. The whole variable domain, remainder taken from reference TRBV27 and TRBJ1-4, is EAQVTQNPRYLITVTGKKLTVTCSQNMNHEYMSWYRQDPGLGLRQIYYSMNVEVTDKGDVPEGYKVSRKEKRNFPLILESPSPNQTSLYFCATSGTGKKKLFFGSGTQLSVL.

In its sample, this clone was seen a few times. This sequence joins TRBV20-1 and TRBJ1-2, with D unresolved. The germline V gene encodes CDR1 DFQATT and CDR2 SNEGSKA (reference sequence). This CDR3 contains 11 residues. In DNA, the CDR3 is TGCAGGGAAGGGAGCGACTATGGCTACACCTTC. Amino acid sequence: CREGSDYGYTF.

This clone was found a few times. Distinct nucleotide sequences in the sample also encode this CDR3. This sequence joins TRBV28 and TRBJ1-1, with a possible D match to TRBD1 (5 bases). Germline V gives CDR1 MDHEN, CDR2 SYDVKM. The V gene lost 3 bases and the J gene lost 5 bases, with 7 bases spanning the gap. The CDR3 has 12 amino acids. In DNA, the CDR3 is TGTGCCAGCAGTTTGCAGGGTACTGAAGCTTTCTTT. It codes for CASSLQGTEAFF. Based on the CDR3 plus reference TRBV28 and TRBJ1-1, the full variable domain is DVKVTQSSRYLVKRTGEKVFLECVQDMDHENMFWYRQDPGLGLRLIYFSYDVKMKEKGDIPEGYSVSREKKERFSLILESASTNQTSMYLCASSLQGTEAFFGQGTRLTVV.

In its sample, this clone was seen a few times. V and J are TRBV7-2 and TRBJ1-2; no definite D call. V was trimmed by 3 bases and J by 1 base, leaving 9 bases between them. CDR3 length: 14 residues. Germline V gene sequence: CDR1 SGHTA, CDR2 FQGNSA. The CDR3 DNA is TGTGCCAGCAGCTTCCAACACGATAACTATGGCTACACCTTC. Encoded protein: CASSFQHDNYGYTF.

This chain connects TRBV5-1 to TRBJ2-3, with TRBD1 matching over 9 bases. Germline CDR1 reads SGHRS; CDR2 reads YFSETQ. This CDR3 comprises 16 residues. V gave up 4 bases and J gave up 7 bases; unmatched junction bases: 13. The CDR3 reads CASSPGTGRLGNTQYF. The DNA for the CDR3 is TGCGCCAGCAGCCCCGGGACAGGGCGCCTCGGGAATACGCAGTATTTT.

The chain carries TRBV13 and TRBJ2-3, with 7 positions matching TRBD1. The CDR3 length is 17 residues. The J segment lost 1 base and the V segment lost 5 bases, leaving 12 bases of the junction unmatched. The germline V gene encodes CDR1 PRHDT and CDR2 FYEKMQ (reference sequence). In DNA, the CDR3 is TGTGCCAGCAGCCTCGGGTCCGGGACAGAGGGCACAGATACGCAGTATTTT. Amino acids: CASSLGSGTEGTDTQYF.

This clone showed up just a few times. The chain couples TRBV15 to TRBJ2-7, with D possibly being TRBD1 (6 bases). The CDR3 has 18 amino acids. The germline V gene has CDR1 LNHNV and CDR2 YYDKDF (reference sequence). Trimming removed 0 bases at V and 1 base at J, with 19 bases between. In DNA, the CDR3 is TGTGCCACCAGCAGAGATCCGCCGGACAGACGACGTTCCTACGAGCAGTACTTC. Its protein product is CATSRDPPDRRRSYEQYF. The full variable domain, with the rest looked up from reference TRBV15 and TRBJ2-7, is DAMVIQNPRYQVTQFGKPVTLSCSQTLNHNVMYWYQQKSSQAPKLLFHYYDKDFNNEADTPDNFQSRRPNTSFCFLDIRSPGLGDTAMYLCATSRDPPDRRRSYEQYFGPGTRLTVT.

This rearrangement joins TRBV7-2 to TRBJ2-4, with D possibly being TRBD1 (6 bases). The V gene's germline CDR1 is SGHTA and CDR2 FQGNSA. The CDR3 runs to 16 residues. Trimming pared 3 bases from V and 0 bases from J, leaving 12 bases between. CDR3 nucleotides: TGTGCCAGCAGCTTGGGGGCGACCCGAGCCAAAAACATTCAGTACTTC. Its translation: CASSLGATRAKNIQYF.

There are many counts of this clone. This chain connects TRBV4-3 to TRBJ2-6; 11 bases are a match to TRBD2. The CDR3 totals 18 residues. V shed 8 bases, J shed 0 bases, and the junction held 9 bases outside the gene matches. Germline V CDR1 and CDR2: LGHNA, YSLEER. CDR3 coding DNA: TGCGCCAGCTCTTTGGGACTAGCGGAAATCTCTGGGGCCAACGTCCTGACTTTC. This codes for CASSLGLAEISGANVLTF.